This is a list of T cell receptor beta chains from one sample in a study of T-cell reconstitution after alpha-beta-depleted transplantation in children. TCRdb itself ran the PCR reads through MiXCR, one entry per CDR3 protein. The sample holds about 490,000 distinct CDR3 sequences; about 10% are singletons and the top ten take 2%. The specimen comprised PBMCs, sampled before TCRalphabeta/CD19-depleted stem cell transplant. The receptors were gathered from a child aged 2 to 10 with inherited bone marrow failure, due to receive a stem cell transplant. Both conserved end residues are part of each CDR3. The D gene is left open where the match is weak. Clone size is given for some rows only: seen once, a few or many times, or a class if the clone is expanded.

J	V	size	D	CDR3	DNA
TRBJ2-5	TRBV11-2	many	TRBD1	CASSPNPGTGFLRRETQYF	TGTGCCAGCAGCCCTAATCCCGGGACAGGGTTTTTGCGGAGGGAGACCCAGTACTTC
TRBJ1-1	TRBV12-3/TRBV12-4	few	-	CASSLSYTEAFF	TGTGCCAGCAGTTTATCGTACACTGAAGCTTTCTTT
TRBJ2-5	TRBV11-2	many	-	CASSAGFHQETQYF	TGTGCCAGCAGCGCAGGCTTCCATCAAGAGACCCAGTACTTC
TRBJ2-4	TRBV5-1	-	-	CASGTGYSQDIQYF	TGCGCCAGCGGTACAGGGTACTCTCAGGACATTCAGTACTTC
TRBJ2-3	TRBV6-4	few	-	CASSDSPGTVTDTQYF	TGTGCCAGCAGTGACTCGCCCGGGACCGTCACAGATACGCAGTATTTT
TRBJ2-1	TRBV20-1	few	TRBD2	CSARNLLAGGDNEQFF	TGCAGTGCTAGGAACCTTTTAGCGGGAGGGGACAATGAGCAGTTCTTC
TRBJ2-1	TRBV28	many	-	CASSSAPEQFF	TGTGCCAGCAGTTCCGCCCCTGAGCAGTTCTTC
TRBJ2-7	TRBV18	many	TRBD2	CASSRSTSGRAGEQYF	TGTGCCAGCTCACGCTCTACTAGCGGGAGGGCCGGCGAGCAGTACTTC
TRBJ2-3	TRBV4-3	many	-	CASSQAGSSTDTQYF	TGCGCCAGCAGCCAAGCTGGTAGTAGCACAGATACGCAGTATTTT
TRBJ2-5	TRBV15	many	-	CATSLGQETQYF	TGTGCCACCAGCTTGGGCCAGGAGACCCAGTACTTC
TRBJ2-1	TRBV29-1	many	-	CSVEDRWAGSSYNEQFF	TGCAGCGTTGAAGATCGATGGGCGGGAAGCTCCTACAATGAGCAGTTCTTC
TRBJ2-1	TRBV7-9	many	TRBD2	CASSPSSGRYNEQFF	TGTGCCAGCAGCCCATCTAGCGGGAGATACAATGAGCAGTTCTTC
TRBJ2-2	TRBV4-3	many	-	CASSQGIRQRNTGELFF	TGCGCCAGCAGCCAAGGAATCAGACAGAGGAACACCGGGGAGCTGTTTTTT
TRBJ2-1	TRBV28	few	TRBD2	CASKPTSGRYNEQFF	TGTGCCAGCAAGCCGACTAGCGGGAGGTACAATGAGCAGTTCTTC
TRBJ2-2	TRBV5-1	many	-	CASSWDQGPTGELFF	TGCGCCAGCAGCTGGGATCAGGGGCCCACCGGGGAGCTGTTTTTT
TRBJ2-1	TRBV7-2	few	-	CASSRGRLNEQFF	TGTGCCAGCAGCCGCGGGCGATTAAATGAGCAGTTCTTC
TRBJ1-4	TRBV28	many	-	CASRRAVLGNEKLFF	TGTGCCAGCCGGCGGGCTGTACTGGGAAATGAAAAACTGTTTTTT
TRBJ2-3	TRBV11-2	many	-	CASSPRQGASRLAGYPSQYF	TGTGCCAGCAGCCCCCGACAGGGGGCATCAAGGCTAGCGGGGTACCCTTCGCAGTATTTT
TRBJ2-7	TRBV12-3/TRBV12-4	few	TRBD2	CASSWTSGRAYEQYF	TGTGCCAGCAGCTGGACTAGCGGGAGGGCCTACGAGCAGTACTTC
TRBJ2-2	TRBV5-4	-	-	CASSWDGTGELFF	TGTGCCAGCAGCTGGGACGGAACCGGGGAGCTGTTTTTT
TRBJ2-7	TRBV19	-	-	CASSSFEGRYEQYF	TGTGCCAGTAGTTCCTTCGAGGGTCGCTACGAGCAGTACTTC
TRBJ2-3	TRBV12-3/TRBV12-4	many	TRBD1	CASSSRTGGQDTQYF	TGTGCCAGCAGTTCTCGGACAGGGGGTCAGGATACGCAGTATTTT